The subject of this entry is one T cell receptor (beta chain). Its antigen remains unknown. The time point was: cycle 4 day 1 (C4D1), after 6 weeks of nivolumab. After autologous stem cell transplantation all patients relapsed, and prior brentuximab vedotin exposure differed between cohorts. This entry comes from a study of PD-1 blockade in classical Hodgkin lymphoma. Sequencing was performed with immunoSEQ multiplex PCR; in TCRdb, only in-frame clones are kept and a portion is missing. The sample holds 27,000 or so clones; approximately 72% are singletons and the top ten take less than 4.5%. General observations from the study: Patients newly diagnosed and complete responders had comparable baseline diversity.

Trimming stripped 2 bases from V and 4 bases from J, with 14 bases between. Germline V gene data show CDR1 as MNHNS and CDR2 as SASEGT. The CDR3 is 16 residues long. The chain employs TRBV6-1 and TRBJ2-2; perhaps TRBD1 as D (6 bases). The receptor was derived from a human donor with classical Hodgkin lymphoma. The starting material was peripheral blood mononuclear cells (PBMCs), obtained before the fourth cycle of nivolumab. The DNA for the CDR3 is TGTGCCAGCAGTGAAATTAAGGCAGGGGCCACCGGGGAGCTGTTTTTT. It yields the protein CASSEIKAGATGELFF.